These 28 T cell receptor beta chains came from one sample sequenced in a study of T cells in women clearing cervical HPV infection. Clones were sequenced by immunoSEQ multiplex PCR, and TCRdb holds only the in-frame ones, with some missing. This table holds tens of thousands of clones. Sequenced sample: blood buffy coat. The receptors shown here come from a woman between 18 and 69 years old with a cervical HPV16 infection that either progressed to CIN3+ or cleared (not recorded which).

With regard to this clone: One junction end disagrees with the germline gene, perhaps due to a read error. The read terminates 3 residues before the CDR3 end, so the remaining end is supplied by the germline J gene. Within the sample, other DNA sequences also encode this same CDR3. The chain couples TRBV7-9 to TRBJ1-3, with 7 bases fitting TRBD1. The germline V gene encodes CDR1 SEHNR and CDR2 FQNEAQ (reference sequence). The CDR3 extends over 14 amino acids. This chain's CDR3 is CASSLGTAGNTIYF. The sequenced CDR3 bases are TGTGCCAGCAGCTTGGGGACAGCTGGAAACACT.

In regard to this clone: The read terminates 3 residues before the CDR3 end, so the remaining end is supplied by the germline J gene. This chain connects TRBV14 to TRBJ1-2, with D possibly TRBD1 on 6 matching bases. The CDR3 contains 13 residues. Germline V gives CDR1 SGHDN, CDR2 FVKESK. The CDR3: CASSQGTGQGYTF. CDR3 DNA (partial): TGTGCCAGCAGCCAAGGAACAGGGCAAGGC.

Concerning this clone itself: The read terminates 3 residues before the CDR3 end, so the remaining end is supplied by the germline J gene. The J gene is TRBJ1-2, the V gene TRBV30; 8 positions match TRBD1. CDR1 is GTSNPN and CDR2 is SVGIG in the germline V gene (reference sequence). With 0 bases clipped from V and 2 bases from J, the junction kept 11 bases outside the gene matches. This CDR3 contains 17 residues. Incomplete CDR3 DNA: TGTGCCTGGAGTGTAGGGATGGCAGGGGGCACAAACTATGGC. It translates to CAWSVGMAGGTNYG. The CDR3 in full is CAWSVGMAGGTNYGYTF.

As for this clone: The missing CDR3 end, 3 residues past where the read stops, is filled in from the germline J gene. The J gene is TRBJ1-1, the V gene TRBV19, with 7 positions matching TRBD1. Trimming removed 8 bases from V and 0 bases from J; junction bases left unmatched: 15. The CDR3 is 17 amino acids. Germline V gene lookup returns CDR1 LNHDA and CDR2 SQIVND (reference sequence). The CDR3 region is CASAPPKGAIMNTEAFF. The sequenced CDR3 bases are TGTGCCAGTGCCCCCCCAAAGGGGGCTATCATGAACACTGAA.

A note on this clone: The CDR3 end falls 3 residues outside the read, so it is completed with the germline J gene. The chain recombines TRBV7-9 with TRBJ2-1, with D perhaps matching TRBD1 (6 bases). V gave up 7 bases and J gave up 3 bases, with 16 bases separating them. The length of the CDR3 is 15 residues. Germline V lookup: CDR1 SEHNR, CDR2 FQNEAQ (reference sequence). The CDR3 reads CASNLYQGFYNEQFF. Incomplete CDR3 DNA: TGTGCCAGCAACCTATATCAGGGGTTCTACAATGAG.

Comment on this clone: The read ends 3 residues before the CDR3 terminus; that terminus is restored from the germline J gene. The chain has TRBV7-3 and TRBJ2-1, with D possibly being TRBD1 (6 bases). The CDR3 extends over 13 amino acids. The germline V gene has CDR1 SGHTA and CDR2 FQGTGA. V lost 2 bases and J lost 8, with 10 bases in between. The CDR3: CASSLGRGDEQFF. The covered CDR3 bases are TGTGCCAGCAGCTTAGGCAGGGGAGATGAG.

A remark on this clone: Coverage ceases 3 residues before the CDR3 finishes, and the germline J gene fills in the end. This chain joins TRBV23-1 and TRBJ1-2; D might be TRBD1 (5 bases). TRBV23-1 is reported as an ORF; its role is uncertain. The CDR3 runs to 17 residues. CDR3 DNA (partial): TGCGCCAGCGGCCGACCCTCCACTAGCGGGGACTACAATGAC. Translation gives CASGRPSTSGDYND. The whole CDR3 is CASGRPSTSGDYNDYTF.

Worth noting for this clone: The DNA ends 3 residues before the CDR3 does, and the rest of the CDR3 is filled in from the germline J gene. The chain recombines TRBV5-1 with TRBJ1-4; 10 positions agree with TRBD1. Germline trimming cut 0 bases from V and 8 bases from J; bases unmatched to any gene: 4. This CDR3 comprises 15 residues. Germline-derived CDR1 and CDR2 are SGHRS and YFSETQ. The sequenced part of the CDR3 DNA is TGCGCCAGCAGCTTGGGAGGGACAGGGGTAGAAAAA. As protein: CASSLGGTGVEK. From start to end, the CDR3 is CASSLGGTGVEKLFF.

About this clone: The sequence runs out 3 residues before the end of the CDR3; the remainder is reconstructed from the germline J gene. The V and J genes are TRBV14 and TRBJ1-2; TRBD1 might be the D (6 bases). The V end lost 4 bases, the J end lost 7 bases, and 13 bases lay between the germline ends. CDR1 is SGHDN, CDR2 FVKESK, per germline. The length of the CDR3 is 13 residues. The covered CDR3 bases are TGTGCCAGCAGCCCCCGGCAGGGGACTGGC. This codes for CASSPRQGTG. The entire CDR3 reads CASSPRQGTGYTF.

CDR3 DNA (partial): TGTGCCAGCAGCTATAGCCCAGAGGGGGTCGACGAC. Its protein product is CASSYSPEGVDD. The entire CDR3 sequence reads CASSYSPEGVDDYTF. The rearrangement joins TRBV7-2 to TRBJ1-2; maybe TRBD1 (6 bases). The read comes to an end 3 residues before the CDR3 does, leaving the germline J gene to fill in the end. Germline V lookup: CDR1 SGHTA, CDR2 FQGNSA. The CDR3 has 15 residues. The complete variable domain, with remaining parts taken from reference TRBV7-2 and TRBJ1-2, reads GAGVSQSPSNKVTEKGKDVELRCDPISGHTALYWYRQSLGQGLEFLIYFQGNSAPDKSGLPSDRFSAERTGGSVSTLTIQRTQQEDSAVYLCASSYSPEGVDDYTFGSGTRLTVV.

To note about this clone: Sequencing ends 3 residues short of the CDR3 end; the germline J gene provides the rest. V and J are TRBV29-1 and TRBJ2-1, with a possible D match to TRBD2 (7 bases). The CDR3 is 13 amino acids. V was trimmed by 4 bases and J by 2 bases, leaving 9 bases between them. Germline V gives CDR1 SQVTM, CDR2 ANQGSEA. The CDR3 DNA, read in part, is TGCAGCGTTGGGGGGGGCCCCTACAATGAG. Translation: CSVGGGPYNE. The whole CDR3 reads CSVGGGPYNEQFF.

In the case of this clone: The read halts 3 residues ahead of the CDR3 end, with the missing end drawn from the germline J gene. The chain couples TRBV7-9 to TRBJ2-1; the match to TRBD2 covers 7 bases. This CDR3 comprises 14 residues. Germline CDR1 and CDR2: SEHNR and FQNEAQ (reference sequence). Trimming took 4 bases from V and 6 from J; bases not matched to a gene: 6. The covered CDR3 bases are TGTGCCAGCAGCTCTAACCTAGCGGCCAATGAG. This encodes CASSSNLAANE. The complete CDR3 protein is CASSSNLAANEQFF.

As regards this clone: Read coverage stops 3 residues before the CDR3 terminus; the germline J gene supplies the remainder. V is TRBV19 and J is TRBJ2-1; 7 bases match TRBD2. Per germline, CDR1 LNHDA and CDR2 SQIVND (reference sequence). The J segment lost 0 bases and the V segment lost 3 bases, leaving 2 bases of the junction unmatched. The CDR3 consists of 15 residues. The CDR3 loop is CASSIPSGSYNEQFF. CDR3 bases read: TGTGCCAGTAGTATCCCTAGCGGCTCCTACAATGAG.

As for this clone: The read terminates 3 residues before the CDR3 end, so the remaining end is supplied by the germline J gene. The V gene is TRBV19, the J gene TRBJ2-2; the D gene is possibly TRBD1 (5 bases). Germline values: CDR1 LNHDA, CDR2 SQIVND (reference sequence). This CDR3 is built from 15 residues. Trimming cost V 9 bases and J 4 bases, with 18 bases left between them. CDR3 bases read: TGTGCCAGCAACTTGGACACTCCCGGCACCGGGGAG. It specifies CASNLDTPGTGE. Given in full, the CDR3 is CASNLDTPGTGELFF.

About this clone: The read falls 3 residues short of the CDR3 end, and the missing part is taken from the germline J gene. The chain couples TRBV7-9 to TRBJ1-4; no definite D call. Germline CDR1 and CDR2: SEHNR and FQNEAQ (reference sequence). CDR3 size: 14 residues. V gave up 1 base and J gave up 7 bases, with 10 bases separating them. The CDR3 sequence is CASSLGGEAEKLFF. CDR3 DNA (partial): TGTGCCAGCAGCTTAGGCGGGGAGGCTGAAAAA.

As for this clone: The DNA ends 3 residues before the CDR3 does, and the rest of the CDR3 is filled in from the germline J gene. V usage is TRBV5-1 and J usage is TRBJ2-3; 9 nucleotides align to TRBD2. The ends lost 6 bases at V and 5 bases at J; junction bases unmatched: 7. The CDR3 is made up of 14 amino acids. CDR1 is SGHRS and CDR2 is YFSETQ in the germline V gene. CDR3 amino acids: CASTERGEGDTQYF. The covered CDR3 bases are TGCGCCAGCACGGAGCGGGGGGAAGGAGATACG.

This CDR3 is CSAPSGTGGYNEQFF. The DNA read from the CDR3 is TGCAGTGCTCCTTCCGGGACAGGGGGCTACAATGAG. The chain uses TRBV20-1 and TRBJ2-1; 11 bases line up with TRBD1. The read is 3 residues too short to cover the CDR3 end, so that end is filled in from the germline J gene. CDR1 DFQATT and CDR2 SNEGSKA come from the germline V gene (reference sequence). J gave up 3 bases and V 5 bases, and 6 bases lay outside the gene matches. CDR3 length equals 15 residues.

Turning to this clone: From the germline J gene comes the end of the CDR3, since the read stops 3 residues before it. The chain is built from TRBV2 and TRBJ1-1, with 7 bases lining up with TRBD1. Germline V gives CDR1 SNHLY, CDR2 FYNNEI. Unmatched junction bases numbered 1, after V lost 5 bases and J lost 1 base. This CDR3 spans 13 amino acids. Partial CDR3 DNA: TGTGCCAGCAGTCGACAGGGGAACACTGAA. Its protein is CASSRQGNTE. The entire CDR3 is CASSRQGNTEAFF.

Remarks on this clone: The read terminates 3 residues ahead of where the CDR3 ends, so the germline J gene completes it. This chain uses TRBV30 with TRBJ2-7, with D maybe TRBD1 (5 bases). This CDR3 contains 13 residues. V dropped 0 bases and J dropped 5 bases, with 11 bases sitting between them. CDR1 and CDR2 (germline): GTSNPN, SVGIG (reference sequence). CDR3 in amino acids: CAWSVDHRNEQYF. The sequenced part of the CDR3 DNA is TGTGCCTGGAGTGTAGACCACAGGAACGAG.

Regarding this clone: Read data end 3 residues before the CDR3 end; the end is taken from the germline J gene. The chain links TRBV5-4 to TRBJ2-1; TRBD2 matches at 7 bases. Per germline, CDR1 SGHNT and CDR2 YYREEE (reference sequence). V was pared by 0 bases and J by 8 bases, with 2 bases of the junction left unmatched. The CDR3 covers 13 residues. CDR3 sequence: CASSLAGRDEQFF. The CDR3 DNA, read in part, is TGTGCCAGCAGCTTGGCAGGGAGGGATGAG.

Worth noting for this clone: Sequencing ends 3 residues short of the CDR3 end; the germline J gene provides the rest. The V call is TRBV7-3, the J call TRBJ2-1; 9 bases match TRBD2. J lost 7 bases, V lost 2 bases, and 6 bases had no gene match. This CDR3 is 15 amino acids long. Looked up from germline, CDR1 is SGHTA and CDR2 is FQGTGA. This CDR3 is CASSLGGGALNEQFF. CDR3 DNA, as far as it was read: TGTGCCAGCAGCTTAGGCGGGGGGGCTTTAAATGAG.

Comments on this clone: The sequenced fragment ends 3 residues before the CDR3 boundary, so the rest is inferred from the germline J gene. V gene TRBV7-9 combines with J gene TRBJ1-5; 9 positions agree with TRBD1. The length of the CDR3 is 15 residues. V dropped 0 bases and J dropped 6; count of bases not matched to a gene: 3. The germline V gene has CDR1 SEHNR and CDR2 FQNEAQ (reference sequence). The CDR3 protein is CASSLAQGASQPQHF. CDR3 bases read: TGTGCCAGCAGCTTAGCACAGGGGGCCAGTCAGCCC.

Comments on this clone: The CDR3 goes on 3 residues after the read ends, and that part is filled in from the germline J gene. The rearrangement uses TRBV28 and TRBJ2-7; 9 positions match TRBD1. CDR3 size: 16 residues. V shed 5 bases and J 4 bases; nucleotides not matched to a gene: 12. CDR1 and CDR2 (germline): MDHEN, SYDVKM. The CDR3 spells CASSPGPGTGHYEQYF. CDR3 bases read: TGTGCCAGCAGTCCGGGCCCCGGGACAGGGCATTACGAG.

CDR3 DNA, as far as it was read: TGTGCCAGCAGTGAAACGGGGAACTCTGGGGCCAACGTC. Its protein is CASSETGNSGANV. The full CDR3 protein is CASSETGNSGANVLTF. The chain joins TRBV6-1 to TRBJ2-6; tentative D call: TRBD2 (5 bases). The read terminates 3 residues before the CDR3 end, so the remaining end is supplied by the germline J gene. Germline V gene sequence: CDR1 MNHNS, CDR2 SASEGT. V was pared by 2 bases and J by 0 bases, with 8 bases between. The CDR3 consists of 16 residues.

As concerns this clone: The CDR3 end lies 3 residues beyond the end of the read and is filled in from the germline J gene. This chain uses TRBV4-2 with TRBJ1-1; D uncertain. The CDR3 length is 20 residues. CDR1 is LGHNA and CDR2 is YNFKEQ in the germline V gene. The V end lost 4 bases, the J end lost 4 bases, and 31 bases lay between the germline ends. The CDR3 DNA, read in part, is TGTGCCAGCAGCCCCGGTAGAGGTTCGGAGTACAGTCTCCTCCCCACTGAA. Protein product: CASSPGRGSEYSLLPTE. The whole CDR3 protein is CASSPGRGSEYSLLPTEAFF.

Worth noting for this clone: The DNA ends 3 residues before the CDR3 does, and the rest of the CDR3 is filled in from the germline J gene. J is TRBJ1-5 and V is TRBV19; D is undetermined. V was shortened by 5 bases and J by 7 bases, with 15 bases between the two germline ends. CDR1 is LNHDA and CDR2 is SQIVND in the germline V gene (reference sequence). The CDR3 is made up of 14 amino acids. The covered CDR3 bases are TGTGCCAGTAGTCTAGGTCCAGCGGGACAGCCC. This codes for CASSLGPAGQP. In full, the CDR3 is CASSLGPAGQPQHF.

In the case of this clone: The read finishes 3 residues shy of the CDR3 end, and the germline J gene is used to complete it. The chain couples TRBV7-8 to TRBJ2-1; weak D call: TRBD1 (5 bases). CDR3 length: 13 amino acids. Trimming shortened V by 1 base and J by 4 bases, and 5 bases separated the two germline ends. The germline V gene encodes CDR1 SGHVS and CDR2 FQNEAQ. CDR3 sequence: CASSLDRYNEQFF. The CDR3 DNA, read in part, is TGTGCCAGCAGCTTAGACAGGTACAATGAG.

Notes on this clone: Read coverage stops 3 residues before the CDR3 terminus; the germline J gene supplies the remainder. The chain is built from TRBV2 and TRBJ2-3, with D tentatively TRBD2 (5 bases). The CDR3 extends over 13 amino acids. The V gene's germline CDR1 is SNHLY and CDR2 FYNNEI. The CDR3 DNA, read in part, is TGTGCCTCTGCGGGCGGGCGAGAAGAGACG. As protein: CASAGGREET. The whole CDR3 sequence is CASAGGREETQYF.